Below, 9 T cell receptor beta chains from the same sample are listed, as sequenced in a study of shared clonotypes between healthy human individuals. The method was immunoSEQ multiplex PCR; TCRdb's version includes in-frame clones alone and lacks a portion of them. The sample includes 1.4 million or so clones, just under 99% of them seen just once. Sequencing used naive CD4+ T cells sorted from blood. Subset of the sample: CD45RA+ positively selected. All receptors come from a young man in good health.

In this sample, this clone turned up once. V usage is TRBV11-2 and J usage is TRBJ1-1; TRBD1 matches 8 bases. Germline trimming cut 1 base from V and 4 bases from J; bases unmatched to any gene: 8. Germline values: CDR1 SGHAT, CDR2 FQNNGV. The CDR3 sequence is 16 residues long. CDR3 sequence: CASSLVFRGPSTEAFF. The CDR3 DNA sequence: TGTGCCAGCAGCTTAGTATTCAGGGGGCCGAGCACTGAAGCTTTCTTT.

The chain recombines TRBV10-2 with TRBJ2-7; D perhaps matches TRBD2 (7 bases). Per the germline V gene, CDR1 is WSHSY and CDR2 is SAAADI. The CDR3 contains 15 residues. With 3 bases removed from V and 7 bases from J, the gap between germline ends came to 19 bases. In DNA form, the CDR3 reads TGCGCCAGCAGTGAAACAGGGAGGGACTACGTGGAGCAGTACTTC. Translating it yields CASSETGRDYVEQYF.

The chain is built from TRBV9 and TRBJ2-1, with 10 bases that match TRBD2. This CDR3 has 16 amino acids. V gave up 0 bases and J gave up 5 bases; unmatched junction bases: 5. The germline gives CDR1 SGDLS, CDR2 YYNGEE. This CDR3 reads CASSVAASGSHNEQFF. In DNA, the CDR3 is TGTGCCAGCAGCGTAGCGGCTAGCGGGAGTCACAATGAGCAGTTCTTC. The full variable domain, completed using reference TRBV9 and TRBJ2-1, is DSGVTQTPKHLITATGQRVTLRCSPRSGDLSVYWYQQSLDQGLQFLIQYYNGEERAKGNILERFSAQQFPDLHSELNLSSLELGDSALYFCASSVAASGSHNEQFFGPGTRLTVL.

V is TRBV6-1 and J is TRBJ2-1; unclear D gene. Trimming took off 4 bases at V and 6 bases at J, with 16 bases between the two ends. The CDR3 consists of 15 residues. From germline, CDR1 is MNHNS and CDR2 SASEGT. CDR3 protein: CASSALTVISNEQFF. In nucleotides, the CDR3 is TGTGCCAGCAGTGCCCTTACCGTCATTAGCAATGAGCAGTTCTTC.

The rearrangement links TRBV10-3 to TRBJ2-3; weak D call: TRBD2 (5 bases). The CDR3 has 14 residues. Germline lookup yields CDR1 ENHRY and CDR2 SYGVKD. V lost 7 bases and J 6 bases, leaving 17 bases between the germline ends. Here the CDR3 DNA reads TGTGCCATCAACGCCGACCCGCCGGGGGATACGCAGTATTTT. Translating it yields CAINADPPGDTQYF.

This sequence joins TRBV18 and TRBJ2-7; 11 nucleotides align to TRBD1. This CDR3 has 17 amino acids. After removal of 6 bases from V and 2 bases from J, the junction contained 12 bases not matched to a gene. CDR1 is KGHSH and CDR2 is LQKENI in the germline V gene. Here the CDR3 DNA reads TGTGCCAGCTCTCCCGGGACAGGGGGAGTGGATCCCTACGAGCAGTACTTC. As protein: CASSPGTGGVDPYEQYF.

The chain's CDR3 is CASSGSGTSGSYEQYF. CDR3 DNA sequence: TGCGCCAGCAGCGGCTCCGGGACTAGCGGGTCCTACGAGCAGTACTTC. This chain uses TRBV5-1 with TRBJ2-7, with 12 bases that match TRBD2. Losses at the gene ends were 4 bases for V and 1 base for J; bases not matched to a gene: 6. There are 16 residues in the CDR3. Germline CDR1 reads SGHRS; CDR2 reads YFSETQ.

The rearrangement joins TRBV18 to TRBJ2-6; tentatively, D is TRBD2 (6 bases). The V and J ends lost 1 base and 1 base respectively, with 14 bases between them. The CDR3 totals 18 residues. Germline loops: CDR1 KGHSH, CDR2 LQKENI. This CDR3 reads CASSPRAGSPSGANVLTF. The CDR3 nucleotides read TGTGCCAGCTCACCACGGGCGGGGTCCCCTTCTGGGGCCAACGTCCTGACTTTC.

The gene calls are TRBV11-2 and TRBJ2-7; 11 bases agree with TRBD2. V shed 0 bases and J 5 bases; nucleotides not matched to a gene: 15. Germline assignment: CDR1 SGHAT and CDR2 FQNNGV. The CDR3 has 19 amino acids. CDR3 sequence reads: CASSLEVIGASGRLHEQYF. The DNA of the CDR3 is TGTGCCAGCAGCTTAGAGGTTATAGGGGCTAGCGGGAGGCTACACGAGCAGTACTTC.